This TCR beta chain was documented in a study of blood T cell repertoires in COVID-19. The overall study: Sources were T cells, B-cell-depleted T cells, or PBMCs; the material itself was cDNA or gDNA.

Profiled with immunoSEQ multiplex PCR; TCRdb holds only in-frame clones, not every one. The table has about 120,000 clones, roughly four fifths seen once. The germline V gene encodes CDR1 SGDLS and CDR2 YYNGEE. This CDR3 comprises 15 residues. J gave up 5 bases and V 3 bases, and 10 bases lay outside the gene matches. The sample was peripheral blood. The clonotype originates from a human donor in a cohort sampled during active COVID-19. V gene TRBV9 combines with J gene TRBJ2-5; 7 bases match TRBD2. In nucleotides, the CDR3 is TGTGCCAGCAGCGCCCTCGGGGGGAGTAGGGAGACCCAGTACTTC. Its translation is CASSALGGSRETQYF.